This T cell receptor beta chain came from a study of Graves' ophthalmopathy and Graves' hyperthyroidism. Study-wide results and limits: Researchers report that a 13-signature model separated ophthalmopathy from stable hyperthyroidism, posting about 88% sensitivity and about 80% specificity.

Germline V gene sequence: CDR1 SEHNR, CDR2 FQNEAQ (reference sequence). With 5 bases clipped from V and 3 bases from J, the junction kept 15 bases outside the gene matches. This CDR3 spans 17 amino acids. Diagnosis was based on clinical symptoms, serum thyroxine, TRAb, thyroid ultrasound and orbital computed tomography. Turning to this clonotype: What it binds is unknown.

The sequenced template was RNA, covering the TCR beta CDR3 region. HTBI-primed first-round RT-PCR preceded second-round multiplex PCR. TCRdb analysed the multiplex PCR reads with MiXCR anew, one entry per CDR3 protein. The repertoire holds over a million distinct CDR3 sequences, with 35% to 40% as singletons. The clonotype was recovered from an adult man with Graves' hyperthyroidism. Sequencing input: peripheral blood or thyroid tissue (not recorded which). This rearrangement joins TRBV7-9 to TRBJ2-7; 8 nucleotides match TRBD1. The CDR3 DNA reads TGTGCCAGCAGCCCGAGACTTAGGACAGGGATGAACTACGAGCAGTACTTC. It translates to CASSPRLRTGMNYEQYF.